This TCR beta chain was retrieved from a study of Ad26.COV2.S vaccination and SARS-CoV-2 variants. On the study more broadly: Once or twice, 56 days apart, Ad26.COV2.S was delivered intramuscularly.

The method was immunoSEQ multiplex PCR; TCRdb's version includes in-frame clones alone and lacks a portion of them. This repertoire shows about 350,000 clones, about 85% found once; its top ten account for 3.3%. A word on this clone: Its specificity is unknown.

Treatment described: approximately 18 received Ad26.COV2.S at low or high dose, single or two shots; about 5 received placebo; per-sample allocation not given. The investigators took samples on day 63 after the first vaccine or placebo injection. Wuhan-strain spike was delivered by a replication-incompetent Ad26 vector. Whole-study results and caveats: Total T cell responses may have been underestimated by the TCR breadth and depth analyses.

Germline V gene data show CDR1 as LNHDA and CDR2 as SQIVND (reference sequence). This CDR3 is 15 amino acids long. Between the trimmed V and J ends, which lost 3 bases and 2 bases, there was a span of 13 bases. The clonotype comes from a person aged 18 to 65 who received the Ad26.COV2.S COVID-19 vaccine or a placebo. The chain links TRBV19 to TRBJ2-5, with TRBD1 as a possible D gene (6 bases). Sequenced here: peripheral blood, sampled in a trial of Ad26.COV2.S vaccine versus placebo. CDR3 residues: CASSIRTGSQETQYF. The CDR3 region has the DNA TGTGCCAGTAGTATTAGAACAGGGAGTCAAGAGACCCAGTACTTC.